These 13 T cell receptor beta chains share one sample of origin, sequenced in a study of CD8+ T cells in alopecia areata. Extracted RNA was reverse transcribed, and the resulting cDNA served as sequencing template. Some clones are missing from TCRdb's copy, which holds only in-frame ones; the method was immunoSEQ multiplex PCR. Of 200,000 or so clones in the sample, around three fifths were seen once. The sample was CD8+ T cells sorted from blood. Receptors were obtained from a human donor in good health.

This clone was seen more than once but under ten times. V gene TRBV27 combines with J gene TRBJ2-7, with 12 bases aligning to TRBD2. There are 13 residues in the CDR3. The V segment lost 8 bases and the J segment 2 bases; nucleotides outside the gene matches: 1. Germline loops: CDR1 MNHEY, CDR2 SMNVEV (reference sequence). This CDR3 reads CASGLAGPYEQYF. The CDR3, as DNA: TGTGCCAGCGGACTAGCGGGGCCCTACGAGCAGTACTTC.

As to this clone: Other nucleotide sequences in the sample specify the same CDR3. CDR3 coding DNA: TGTGCCAGCAGTTCAGGCATGAACACTGAAGCTTTCTTT. Protein sequence: CASSSGMNTEAFF. The rearrangement joins TRBV27 to TRBJ1-1, with D unresolved. This CDR3 region has 13 residues. Trimming shortened V by 4 bases and J by 0 bases, and 6 bases separated the two germline ends. Germline CDR1 MNHEY, CDR2 SMNVEV (reference sequence).

V usage is TRBV5-6 and J usage is TRBJ2-5; D is tentatively TRBD1 or TRBD2 (7 bases each). The CDR3 is made up of 14 amino acids. V shed 4 bases and J shed 4 bases, with 14 bases lying between them. The germline gives CDR1 SGHDT, CDR2 YYEEEE. The CDR3, as DNA: TGTGCCAGCAGCAACGACAGGGAGGGAGAGACCCAGTACTTC. Translated, it gives CASSNDREGETQYF.

The CDR3 protein is CSVPSGPGELFF. The CDR3 region has the DNA TGCAGCGTTCCCTCAGGGCCCGGGGAGCTGTTTTTT. This chain joins TRBV29-1 and TRBJ2-2, with a possible D match to TRBD1 (5 bases). With 5 bases removed from V and 6 bases from J, the gap between germline ends came to 10 bases. The germline CDR1 and CDR2 sequences are SQVTM and ANQGSEA. The CDR3 is made up of 12 amino acids.

This clone was counted only a few times. The rearrangement joins TRBV7-2 to TRBJ2-5; the D is unclear. Germline V lookup: CDR1 SGHTA, CDR2 FQGNSA. CDR3 length equals 13 residues. V gave up 1 base and J gave up 6 bases, with 9 bases separating them. The CDR3 loop reads CASSLEGGKTQYF. The CDR3 nucleotides are TGTGCCAGCAGCTTAGAGGGCGGTAAGACCCAGTACTTC.

On this clone: At the DNA level, this CDR3 is encoded by other sequences in the same sample as well. The chain is built from TRBV6-5 and TRBJ1-1; D remains ambiguous. There are 13 residues in the CDR3. Per germline, CDR1 MNHEY and CDR2 SVGAGI. Trimming shortened V by 0 bases and J by 5 bases, and 7 bases separated the two germline ends. The CDR3 reads CASSYSGGTEAFF. The CDR3 bases are TGTGCCAGCAGTTACTCAGGTGGGACTGAAGCTTTCTTT.

Only a few counts were recorded for this clone. The chain couples TRBV5-1 to TRBJ2-2, with unresolved D. The V gene's germline CDR1 is SGHRS and CDR2 YFSETQ. V dropped 0 bases and J dropped 3 bases, with 3 bases sitting between them. The CDR3 length is 13 residues. CDR3 amino acids: CASSLGDTGELFF. DNA of the CDR3: TGCGCCAGCAGCTTGGGAGACACCGGGGAGCTGTTTTTT.

The V call is TRBV30, the J call TRBJ1-4; 9 nucleotides agree with TRBD1. With 1 base clipped from V and 8 bases from J, the junction kept 5 bases outside the gene matches. Germline values: CDR1 GTSNPN, CDR2 SVGIG (reference sequence). This CDR3 region has 14 residues. This CDR3 is CAWSAGQGGEKLFF. In nucleotides, the CDR3 is TGTGCCTGGAGTGCGGGACAGGGTGGAGAAAAACTGTTTTTT.

CDR3 protein: CASSQDGEKLFF. The CDR3 coding sequence is TGCGCCAGCAGCCAAGATGGAGAAAAACTGTTTTTT. The rearrangement links TRBV4-1 to TRBJ1-4; D unresolved. V lost 0 bases and J 8 bases, leaving 4 bases between the germline ends. There are 12 residues in the CDR3. Germline V CDR1 and CDR2: MGHRA, YSYEKL.

The chain carries TRBV7-6 and TRBJ2-7; tentative D call: TRBD2 (5 bases). This CDR3 has 16 amino acids. Trimming removed 5 bases at V and 6 bases at J, with 23 bases between. Germline CDR1 and CDR2: SGHVS and FNYEAQ. For the CDR3, the DNA is TGTGCCAGCAGCCCAAGTCCTAGCCCACCGCTTAGCGAGCAGTACTTC. It yields the protein CASSPSPSPPLSEQYF.

V and J are TRBV5-1 and TRBJ2-7; 12 bases map to TRBD1. Germline CDR1 SGHRS, CDR2 YFSETQ. The CDR3 runs 15 residues. Trimming took 4 bases from V and 3 from J; bases not matched to a gene: 5. This CDR3 reads CASSPGTGGGYEQYF. The CDR3 coding sequence is TGCGCCAGCAGCCCGGGGACAGGGGGCGGCTACGAGCAGTACTTC.

The rearrangement joins TRBV10-3 to TRBJ2-7; no firm D call. The germline V gene has CDR1 ENHRY and CDR2 SYGVKD. The CDR3 contains 13 residues. Trimming cost V 3 bases and J 2 bases, with 8 bases left between them. The CDR3 region has the DNA TGTGCCATCAGTGATGTGGCAGCCTACGAGCAGTACTTC. Translating it yields CAISDVAAYEQYF.

The chain links TRBV6-5 to TRBJ2-7, with no clear D. The V end was cut by 5 bases, the J end by 3 bases, with 8 bases between. The CDR3 covers 12 residues. The germline V gene encodes CDR1 MNHEY and CDR2 SVGAGI. The CDR3 region has the DNA TGTGCCAGCAGTACCGCAAGCTACGAGCAGTACTTC. Its translation is CASSTASYEQYF.